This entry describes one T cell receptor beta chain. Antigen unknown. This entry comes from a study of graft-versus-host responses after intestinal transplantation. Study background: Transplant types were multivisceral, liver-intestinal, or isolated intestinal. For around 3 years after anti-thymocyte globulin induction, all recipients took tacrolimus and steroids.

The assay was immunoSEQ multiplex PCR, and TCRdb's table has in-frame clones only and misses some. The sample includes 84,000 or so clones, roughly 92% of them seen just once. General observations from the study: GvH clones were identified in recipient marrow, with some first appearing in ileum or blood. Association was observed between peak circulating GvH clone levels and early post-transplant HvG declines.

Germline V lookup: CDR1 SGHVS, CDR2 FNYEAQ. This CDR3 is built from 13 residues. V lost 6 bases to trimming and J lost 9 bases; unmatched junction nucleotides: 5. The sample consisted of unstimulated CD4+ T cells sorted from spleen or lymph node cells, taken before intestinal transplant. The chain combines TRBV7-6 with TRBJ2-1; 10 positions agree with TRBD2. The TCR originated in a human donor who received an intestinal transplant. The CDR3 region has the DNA TGTGCCAGCAGGCGGACTAGCGGTGGTGAGCAGTTCTTC. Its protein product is CASRRTSGGEQFF.